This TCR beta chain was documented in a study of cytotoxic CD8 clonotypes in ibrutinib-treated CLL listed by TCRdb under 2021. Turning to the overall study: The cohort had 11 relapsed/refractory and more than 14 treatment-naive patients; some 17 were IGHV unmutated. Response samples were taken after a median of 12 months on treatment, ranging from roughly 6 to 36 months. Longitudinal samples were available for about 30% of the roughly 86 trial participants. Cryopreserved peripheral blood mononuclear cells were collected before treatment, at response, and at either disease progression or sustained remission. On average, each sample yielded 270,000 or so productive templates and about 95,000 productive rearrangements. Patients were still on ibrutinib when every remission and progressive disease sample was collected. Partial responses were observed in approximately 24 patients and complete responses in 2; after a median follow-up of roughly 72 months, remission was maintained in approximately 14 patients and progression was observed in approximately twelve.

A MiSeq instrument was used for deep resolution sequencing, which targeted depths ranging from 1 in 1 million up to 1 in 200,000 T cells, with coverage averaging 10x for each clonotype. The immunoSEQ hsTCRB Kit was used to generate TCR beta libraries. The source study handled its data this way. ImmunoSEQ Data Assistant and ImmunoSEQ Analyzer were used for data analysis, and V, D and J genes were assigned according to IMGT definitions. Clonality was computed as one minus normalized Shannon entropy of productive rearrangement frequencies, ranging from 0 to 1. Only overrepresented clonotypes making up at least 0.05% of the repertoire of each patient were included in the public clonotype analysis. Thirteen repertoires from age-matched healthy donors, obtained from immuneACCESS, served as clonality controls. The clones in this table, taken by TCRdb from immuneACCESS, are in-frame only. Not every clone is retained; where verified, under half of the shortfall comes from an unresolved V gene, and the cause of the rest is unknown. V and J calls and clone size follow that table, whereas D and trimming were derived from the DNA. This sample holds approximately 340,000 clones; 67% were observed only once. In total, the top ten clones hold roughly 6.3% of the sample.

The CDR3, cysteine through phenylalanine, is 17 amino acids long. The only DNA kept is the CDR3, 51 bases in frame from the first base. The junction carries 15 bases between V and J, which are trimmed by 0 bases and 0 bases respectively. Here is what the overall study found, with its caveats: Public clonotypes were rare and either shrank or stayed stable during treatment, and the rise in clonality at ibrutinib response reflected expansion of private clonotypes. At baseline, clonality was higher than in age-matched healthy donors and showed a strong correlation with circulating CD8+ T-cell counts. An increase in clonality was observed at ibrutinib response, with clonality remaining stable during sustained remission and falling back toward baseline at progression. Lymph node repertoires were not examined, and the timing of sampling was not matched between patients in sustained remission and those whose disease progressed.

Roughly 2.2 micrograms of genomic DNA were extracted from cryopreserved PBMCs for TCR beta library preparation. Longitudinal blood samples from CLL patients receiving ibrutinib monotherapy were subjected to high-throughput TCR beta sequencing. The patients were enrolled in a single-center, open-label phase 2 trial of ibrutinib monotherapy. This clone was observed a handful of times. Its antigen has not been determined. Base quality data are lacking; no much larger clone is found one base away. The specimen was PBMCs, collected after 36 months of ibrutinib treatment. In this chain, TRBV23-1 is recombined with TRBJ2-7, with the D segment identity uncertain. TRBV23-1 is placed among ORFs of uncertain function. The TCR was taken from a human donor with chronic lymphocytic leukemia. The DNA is TGCGCCAGCAGTCAATCCTCCCTGTATAGGAGCTCCTACGAGCAGTACTTC. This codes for CASSQSSLYRSSYEQYF.